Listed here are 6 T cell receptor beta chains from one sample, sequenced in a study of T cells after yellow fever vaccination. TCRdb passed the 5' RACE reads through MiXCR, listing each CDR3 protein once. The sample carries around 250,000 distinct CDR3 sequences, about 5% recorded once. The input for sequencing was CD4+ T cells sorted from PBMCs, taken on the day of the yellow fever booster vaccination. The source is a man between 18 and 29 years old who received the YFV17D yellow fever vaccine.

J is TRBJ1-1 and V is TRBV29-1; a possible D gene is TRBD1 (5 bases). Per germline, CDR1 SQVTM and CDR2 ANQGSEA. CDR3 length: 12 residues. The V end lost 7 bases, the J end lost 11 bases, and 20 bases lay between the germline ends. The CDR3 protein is CSAQEMAGGAFF. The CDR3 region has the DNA TGCAGCGCCCAAGAGATGGCCGGGGGGGCTTTCTTT.

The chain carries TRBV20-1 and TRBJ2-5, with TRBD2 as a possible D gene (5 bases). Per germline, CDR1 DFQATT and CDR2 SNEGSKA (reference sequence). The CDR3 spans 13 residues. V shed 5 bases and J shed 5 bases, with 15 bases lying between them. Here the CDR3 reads CSASTRSVETQYF. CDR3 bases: TGCAGTGCTTCCACTAGGAGTGTGGAGACCCAGTACTTC.

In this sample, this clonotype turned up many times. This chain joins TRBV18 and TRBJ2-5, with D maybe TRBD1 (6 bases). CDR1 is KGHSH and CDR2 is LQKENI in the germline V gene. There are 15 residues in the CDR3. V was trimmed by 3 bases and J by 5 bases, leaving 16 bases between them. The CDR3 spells CASSPSRAQGETQYF. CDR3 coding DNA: TGTGCCAGCTCACCCTCCAGGGCGCAGGGGGAGACCCAGTACTTC.

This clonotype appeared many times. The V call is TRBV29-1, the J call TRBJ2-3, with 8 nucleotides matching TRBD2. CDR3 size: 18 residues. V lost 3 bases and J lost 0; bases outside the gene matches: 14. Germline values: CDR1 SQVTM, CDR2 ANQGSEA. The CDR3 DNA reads TGCAGCGTTGAGCCCTCGGGGGGGCTACGAGCTAGCACAGATACGCAGTATTTT. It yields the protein CSVEPSGGLRASTDTQYF.

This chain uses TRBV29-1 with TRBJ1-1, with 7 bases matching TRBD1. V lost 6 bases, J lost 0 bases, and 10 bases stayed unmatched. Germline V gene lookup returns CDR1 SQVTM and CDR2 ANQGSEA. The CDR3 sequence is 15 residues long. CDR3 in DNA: TGCAGCGTGGCACAGGGGTGGGGAATGAACACTGAAGCTTTCTTT. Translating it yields CSVAQGWGMNTEAFF.

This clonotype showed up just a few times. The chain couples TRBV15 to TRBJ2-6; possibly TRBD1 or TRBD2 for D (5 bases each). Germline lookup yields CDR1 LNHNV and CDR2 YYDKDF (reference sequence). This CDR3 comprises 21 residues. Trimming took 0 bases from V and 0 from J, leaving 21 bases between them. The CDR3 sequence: CATSRDGTRTYPFSGANVLTF. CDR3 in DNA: TGTGCCACCAGCAGAGATGGGACGCGCACGTATCCATTCTCTGGGGCCAACGTCCTGACTTTC. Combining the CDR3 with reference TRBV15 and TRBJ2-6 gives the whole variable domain DAMVIQNPRYQVTQFGKPVTLSCSQTLNHNVMYWYQQKSSQAPKLLFHYYDKDFNNEADTPDNFQSRRPNTSFCFLDIRSPGLGDTAMYLCATSRDGTRTYPFSGANVLTFGAGSRLTVL.